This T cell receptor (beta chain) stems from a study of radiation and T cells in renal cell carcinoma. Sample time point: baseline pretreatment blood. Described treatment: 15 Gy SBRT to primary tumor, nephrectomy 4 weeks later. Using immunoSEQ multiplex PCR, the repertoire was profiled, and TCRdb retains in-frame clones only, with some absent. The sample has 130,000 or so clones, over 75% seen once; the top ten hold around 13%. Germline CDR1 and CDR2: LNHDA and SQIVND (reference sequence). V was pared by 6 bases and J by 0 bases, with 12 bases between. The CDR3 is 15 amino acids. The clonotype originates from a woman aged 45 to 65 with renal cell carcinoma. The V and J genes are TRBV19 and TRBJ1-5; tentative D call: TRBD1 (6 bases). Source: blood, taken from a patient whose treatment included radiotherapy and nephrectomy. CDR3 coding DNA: TGTGCCAGTAGGACTACAGGGATTAGCAATCAGCCCCAGCATTTT. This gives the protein CASRTTGISNQPQHF.